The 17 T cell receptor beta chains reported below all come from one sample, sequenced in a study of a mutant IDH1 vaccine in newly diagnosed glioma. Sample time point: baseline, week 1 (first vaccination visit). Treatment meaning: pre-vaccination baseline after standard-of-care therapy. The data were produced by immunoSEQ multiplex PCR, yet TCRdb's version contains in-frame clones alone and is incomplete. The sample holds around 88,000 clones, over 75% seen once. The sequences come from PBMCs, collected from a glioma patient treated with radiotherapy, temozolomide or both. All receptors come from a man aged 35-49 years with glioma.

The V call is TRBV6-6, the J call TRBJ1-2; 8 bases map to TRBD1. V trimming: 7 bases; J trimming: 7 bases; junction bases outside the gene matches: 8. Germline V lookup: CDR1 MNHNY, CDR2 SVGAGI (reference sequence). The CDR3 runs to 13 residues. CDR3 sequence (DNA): TGTGCCAGCACCCCGGACAGGGTGGTTGGCTACACCTTC. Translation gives CASTPDRVVGYTF.

The CDR3 sequence is CASSLEDRADTQYF. DNA for the CDR3: TGTGCCAGCAGCTTGGAAGACAGGGCAGATACGCAGTATTTT. The V call is TRBV5-4, the J call TRBJ2-3, with 7 bases aligning to TRBD1. This CDR3 is built from 14 residues. Germline V gene sequence: CDR1 SGHNT, CDR2 YYREEE (reference sequence). V lost 0 bases, J lost 4 bases, and 2 bases stayed unmatched.

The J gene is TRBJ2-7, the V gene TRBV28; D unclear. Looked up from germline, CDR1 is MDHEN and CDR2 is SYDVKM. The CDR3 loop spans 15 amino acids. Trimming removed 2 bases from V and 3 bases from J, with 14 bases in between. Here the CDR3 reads CASSLRQVWLYEQYF. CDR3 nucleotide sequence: TGTGCCAGCAGTTTAAGGCAGGTGTGGCTCTACGAGCAGTACTTC.

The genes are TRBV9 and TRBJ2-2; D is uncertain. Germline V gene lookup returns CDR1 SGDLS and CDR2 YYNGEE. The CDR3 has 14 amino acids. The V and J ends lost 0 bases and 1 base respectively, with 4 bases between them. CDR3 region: CASSVEVNTGELFF. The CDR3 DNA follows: TGTGCCAGCAGCGTAGAGGTGAACACCGGGGAGCTGTTTTTT.

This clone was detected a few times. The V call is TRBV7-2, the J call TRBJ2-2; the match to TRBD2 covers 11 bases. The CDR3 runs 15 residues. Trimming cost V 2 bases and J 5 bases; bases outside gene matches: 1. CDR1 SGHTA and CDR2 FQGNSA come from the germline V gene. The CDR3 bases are TGTGCCAGCAGCTTACTAGCGGGGGGTACCGGGGAGCTGTTTTTT. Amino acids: CASSLLAGGTGELFF.

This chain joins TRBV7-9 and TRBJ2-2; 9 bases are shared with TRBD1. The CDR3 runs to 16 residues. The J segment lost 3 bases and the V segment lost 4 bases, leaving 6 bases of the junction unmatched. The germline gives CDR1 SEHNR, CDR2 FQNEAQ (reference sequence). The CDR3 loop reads CASSYPGQGYTGELFF. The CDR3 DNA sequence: TGTGCCAGCAGCTATCCGGGACAGGGATACACCGGGGAGCTGTTTTTT.

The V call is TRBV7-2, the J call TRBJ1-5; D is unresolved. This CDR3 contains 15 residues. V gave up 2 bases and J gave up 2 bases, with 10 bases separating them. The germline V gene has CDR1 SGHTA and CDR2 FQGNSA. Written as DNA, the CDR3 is TGTGCCAGCAGCTTAAACGTCGGCGGCAATCAGCCCCAGCATTTT. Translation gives CASSLNVGGNQPQHF.

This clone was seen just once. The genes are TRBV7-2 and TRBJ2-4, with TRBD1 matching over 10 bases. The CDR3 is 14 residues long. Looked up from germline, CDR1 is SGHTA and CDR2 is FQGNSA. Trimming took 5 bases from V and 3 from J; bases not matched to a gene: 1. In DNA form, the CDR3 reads TGTGCCAGCAGCGACAGGGGGCGCAAAAACATTCAGTACTTC. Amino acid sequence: CASSDRGRKNIQYF. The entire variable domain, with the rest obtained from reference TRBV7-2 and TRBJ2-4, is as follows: GAGVSQSPSNKVTEKGKDVELRCDPISGHTALYWYRQSLGQGLEFLIYFQGNSAPDKSGLPSDRFSAERTGGSVSTLTIQRTQQEDSAVYLCASSDRGRKNIQYFGAGTRLSVL.

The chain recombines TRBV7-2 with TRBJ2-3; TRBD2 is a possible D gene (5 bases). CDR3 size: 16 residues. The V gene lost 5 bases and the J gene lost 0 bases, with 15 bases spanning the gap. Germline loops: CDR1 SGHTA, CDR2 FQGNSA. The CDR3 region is CASSLRTYSSTDTQYF. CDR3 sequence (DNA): TGTGCCAGCAGCCTACGGACTTACTCTAGCACAGATACGCAGTATTTT.

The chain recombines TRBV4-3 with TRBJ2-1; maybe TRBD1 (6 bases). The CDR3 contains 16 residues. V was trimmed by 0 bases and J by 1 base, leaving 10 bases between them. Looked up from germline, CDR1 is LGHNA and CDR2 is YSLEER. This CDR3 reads CASSQERQGSYNEQFF. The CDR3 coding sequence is TGCGCCAGCAGCCAAGAACGGCAGGGGTCCTACAATGAGCAGTTCTTC.

CDR3 coding DNA: TGTGCCAGCAGCTTAGATGCGGGGGCCAAGAATCAGCCCCAGCATTTT. It encodes CASSLDAGAKNQPQHF. This chain connects TRBV7-9 to TRBJ1-5, with a weak D call TRBD1 (6 bases). In germline, CDR1 is SEHNR, CDR2 FQNEAQ (reference sequence). CDR3 size: 16 residues. Trimming left V 1 base short and J 4 bases short, with 14 bases between.

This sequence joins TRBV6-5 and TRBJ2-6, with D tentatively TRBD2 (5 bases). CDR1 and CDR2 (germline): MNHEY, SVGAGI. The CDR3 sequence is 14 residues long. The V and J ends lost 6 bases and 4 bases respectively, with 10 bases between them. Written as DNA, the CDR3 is TGTGCCAGCAGAACGGGGTCAGGGGCCAACGTCCTGACTTTC. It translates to CASRTGSGANVLTF.

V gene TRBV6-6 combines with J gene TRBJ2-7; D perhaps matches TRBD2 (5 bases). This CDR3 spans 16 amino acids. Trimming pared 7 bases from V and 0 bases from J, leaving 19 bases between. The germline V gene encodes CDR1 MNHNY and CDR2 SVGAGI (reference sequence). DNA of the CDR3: TGTGCCAGCAACCCCCGGGGAACTGCCAGCTCCTACGAGCAGTACTTC. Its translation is CASNPRGTASSYEQYF.

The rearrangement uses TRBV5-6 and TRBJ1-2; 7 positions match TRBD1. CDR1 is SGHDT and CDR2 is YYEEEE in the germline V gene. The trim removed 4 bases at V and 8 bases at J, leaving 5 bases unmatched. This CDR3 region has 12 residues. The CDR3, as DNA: TGTGCCAGCAGCCGAGGGGGCCGAGGCTACACCTTC. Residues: CASSRGGRGYTF.

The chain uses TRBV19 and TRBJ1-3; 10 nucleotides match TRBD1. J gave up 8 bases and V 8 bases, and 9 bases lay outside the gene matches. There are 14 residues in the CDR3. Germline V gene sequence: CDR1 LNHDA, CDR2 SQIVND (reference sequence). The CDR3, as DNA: TGTGCCAGTCAGCCCCAAGGACAGGGGGACACCATATATTTT. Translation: CASQPQGQGDTIYF.

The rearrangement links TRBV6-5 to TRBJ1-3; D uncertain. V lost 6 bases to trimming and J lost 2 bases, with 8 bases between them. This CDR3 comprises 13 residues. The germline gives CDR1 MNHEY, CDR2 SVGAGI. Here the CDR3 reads CASRLEAGNTIYF. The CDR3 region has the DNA TGTGCCAGCAGACTGGAGGCTGGAAACACCATATATTTT.

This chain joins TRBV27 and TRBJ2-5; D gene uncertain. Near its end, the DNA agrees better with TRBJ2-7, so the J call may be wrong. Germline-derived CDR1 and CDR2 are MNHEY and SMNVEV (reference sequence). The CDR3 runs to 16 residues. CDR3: CASSLSPTDPDYEQYF. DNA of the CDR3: TGTGCCAGCAGTTTATCCCCGACCGACCCCGACTACGAGCAGTACTTC.